A selection of T cell receptor beta chains follows, all from one sample in a study of glioma-infiltrating T cells. MiXCR, run by TCRdb on the multiplex PCR reads, gives a single entry per CDR3 protein. The table has about 89,000 distinct CDR3 sequences, 20% to 25% seen once; the top ten hold about 6.7%. The sequencing input was glioma tissue, nonneoplastic brain tissue, or PBMCs (not recorded which). These receptors all stem from a human donor with low-grade glioma or glioblastoma, undergoing nonglioma brain surgery, or in good health (not recorded which). The CDR3 runs from the conserved cysteine through the conserved F or W.

J gene	V gene	CDR3 protein
TRBJ2-3	TRBV2	CASSKDRAVGDTQYF
TRBJ1-6	TRBV6-1	CASSPSGGRAVSPLHF
TRBJ1-5	TRBV9	CASSVDPTGDAQHF
TRBJ1-4	TRBV12-3/TRBV12-4	CASRLTGNNEKLFF
TRBJ2-7	TRBV14	CASSQDRSGNRAYEQYF
TRBJ2-1	TRBV6-4	CASSDPPYNEQFF
TRBJ1-1	TRBV19	CASSTRPGTDMNTEAFF
TRBJ2-7	TRBV14	CASSQGRPNIYEQYF
TRBJ2-3	TRBV20-1	CSALGTLNTQYF
TRBJ2-2	TRBV7-2	CASSLAVRAGELFF
TRBJ2-5	TRBV7-2	CASSQGVPEAQYF
TRBJ2-3	TRBV27	CASSRPGRYSTDTQYF
TRBJ1-6	TRBV29-1	CSIRTGPESPLHF
TRBJ2-1	TRBV20-1	CSALMGHSYNEQFF
TRBJ2-1	TRBV12-5	CASGFDYNEQFF
TRBJ2-7	TRBV5-1	CASSVTGGSYEQYF
TRBJ2-7	TRBV29-1	CSVLTTEQYF
TRBJ1-3	TRBV6-1	CASSTQSSGNTIYF
TRBJ1-2	TRBV20-1	CSARRPDTTYGYTF
TRBJ2-5	TRBV5-4	CASSFRRNEETQYF
TRBJ1-1	TRBV6-1	CASKGRENTEAFF
TRBJ1-3	TRBV5-1	CASTRRNTIYF
TRBJ1-3	TRBV2	CASSRQGTNTIYF
TRBJ2-1	TRBV12-3/TRBV12-4	CASSLFQGGLDEQFF